This T cell receptor beta chain was sequenced for a study of Graves' ophthalmopathy and Graves' hyperthyroidism. Findings and limits, study-wide: Most clonotypes expanded in thyroid above 0.001 frequency were present in blood too.

The authors amplified TCR beta CDR3 regions from RNA transcripts. First-round RT-PCR used HTBI primers; second-round multiplex PCR followed. TCRdb re-analysed the multiplex PCR reads in MiXCR, keeping a single row per CDR3 protein. The table has 400,000 or so distinct CDR3 sequences, roughly 15% seen once. V shed 4 bases and J shed 4 bases, with 13 bases lying between them. Germline CDR1 is MDHEN and CDR2 is SYDVKM. The CDR3 is made up of 14 amino acids. Ten or more counts support this clonotype. Its antigen is not identified. Each hyperthyroidism patient was newly diagnosed, with under 2 months' duration, and aged 18 to 65. Physicians reached a diagnosis by relying on clinical symptoms, serum thyroxine, TRAb, thyroid ultrasound and orbital computed tomography. PBMCs came from 8.5 to 10 ml of fresh peripheral blood.

V usage is TRBV28 and J usage is TRBJ1-2, with D maybe TRBD1 (5 bases). Sequencing input: peripheral blood. The TCR sequence derives from an adult woman with stable Graves' hyperthyroidism. The CDR3 DNA sequence: TGTGCCAGCAGTTCAACCCAGGGAAGCTATGGCTACACCTTC. Its translation is CASSSTQGSYGYTF.